Detailed here is one T cell receptor (beta chain). These data come from a study of blood T cell repertoires in COVID-19. Across the whole study: The cDNA or gDNA used as material had been derived from T cells, B-cell-depleted T cells, or PBMCs.

Original methodology: Estimates of nucleated cell counts were drawn from the amplification of reference gene primers. Sequencing was performed with immunoSEQ multiplex PCR; in TCRdb, only in-frame clones are kept and a portion is missing. V, J and clone size reflect that table, while D and trimming were determined from the DNA. The table records roughly 110,000 clones, 80% to 95% of them present only once. Germline V gives CDR1 LGHNA, CDR2 YSLEER. The CDR3 extends over 15 amino acids. The V gene lost 0 bases and the J gene lost 0 bases, with 6 bases spanning the gap. Sequencing was carried out using peripheral blood. The rearrangement joins TRBV4-3 to TRBJ2-1; D ambiguous. The source of this sequence is a woman aged 30 to 39 with acute or convalescent COVID-19. CDR3 in amino acids: CASSQERYSYNEQFF. Written as DNA, the CDR3 is TGCGCCAGCAGCCAAGAGAGGTACTCCTACAATGAGCAGTTCTTC.